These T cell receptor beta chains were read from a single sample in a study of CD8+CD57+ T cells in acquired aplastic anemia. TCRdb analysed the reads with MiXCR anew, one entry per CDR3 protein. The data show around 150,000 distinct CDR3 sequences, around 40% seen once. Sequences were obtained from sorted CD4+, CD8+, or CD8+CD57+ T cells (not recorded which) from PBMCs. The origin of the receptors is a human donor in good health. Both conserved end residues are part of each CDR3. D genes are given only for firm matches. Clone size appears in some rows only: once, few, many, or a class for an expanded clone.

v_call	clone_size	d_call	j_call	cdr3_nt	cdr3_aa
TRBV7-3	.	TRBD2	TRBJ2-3	TGTGCCAGCAGCCACCCACAGCGGGGGGTCACAGATACGCAGTATTTT	CASSHPQRGVTDTQYF
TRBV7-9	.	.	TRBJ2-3	TGTGCCACGACCATTATGGAAGGAGGTACGCAGTATTTT	CATTIMEGGTQYF
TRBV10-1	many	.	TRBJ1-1	TGCGCCAGCAGTGAGAAGACAGGAGACCTCACTGAAGCTTTCTTT	CASSEKTGDLTEAFF
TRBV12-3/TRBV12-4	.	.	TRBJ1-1	TGTGCCAGCAGCGCGGGACCGAACACTGAAGCTTTCTTT	CASSAGPNTEAFF
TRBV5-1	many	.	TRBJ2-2	TGCGCCAGCAGCGGGACAACCGGCACCGGGGAGCTGTTTTTT	CASSGTTGTGELFF
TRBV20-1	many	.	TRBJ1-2	TGCAGTGCCGCACCTATCCAGGGTGTTGGCTACACCTTC	CSAAPIQGVGYTF
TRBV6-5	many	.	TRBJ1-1	TGTGCCAGCAGTTACAGGGACGGACTGAACCCTGAAGCTTTCTTT	CASSYRDGLNPEAFF
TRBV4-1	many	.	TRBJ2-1	TGCGCCAGCAGCCAGCTCAACTGGGGGTCTGAGCAGTTCTTC	CASSQLNWGSEQFF
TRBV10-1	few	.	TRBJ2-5	TGCGCCAGGACGGACAGCCAAGAGACCCAGTACTTC	CARTDSQETQYF
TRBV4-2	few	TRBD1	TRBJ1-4	TGTGCCAGCAGCCATCAGGGGGCTGCTAATGAAAAACTGTTTTTT	CASSHQGAANEKLFF
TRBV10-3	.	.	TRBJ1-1	TGTGCCGTCAGTGAGTCAAGCTATTTAATGAACACTGAAGCTTTCTTT	CAVSESSYLMNTEAFF
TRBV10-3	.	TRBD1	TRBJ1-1	TGTGCCATCGGGGACAGGGGCCCGAACACTGAAGCTTTCTTC	CAIGDRGPNTEAFF
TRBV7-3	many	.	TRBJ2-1	TGTGCCAGCAGCTTAAATGCGGGGGCCGGCTACAATGAGCAGTTCTTC	CASSLNAGAGYNEQFF
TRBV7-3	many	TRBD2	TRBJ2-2	TGTGCCAGCAGCTTCGTAGCGGGGGGGCCTTGGACCGGGGAGCTGTTTTTT	CASSFVAGGPWTGELFF
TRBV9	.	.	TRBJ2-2	TGTGCCAGCAGCACCCAGACTTTTTCCACCGGGGAGCTGTTTTTT	CASSTQTFSTGELFF
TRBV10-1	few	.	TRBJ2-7	TGCGCCAGCACGAACCTTCGAAGGGGAGTCCTCTTC	CASTNLRRGVLF
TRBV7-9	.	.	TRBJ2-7	TGTGCCACGGCGGCGGGGGCCGAGCAGTACTTC	CATAAGAEQYF
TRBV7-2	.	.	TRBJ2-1	TGTGCCAGCAGCGTGGGTCTGGGTGAGCAGTTCTTC	CASSVGLGEQFF
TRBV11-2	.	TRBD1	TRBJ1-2	TGTGCCAGCAGCATATGGACAGGGGGTTACTATGGCTACACCTTC	CASSIWTGGYYGYTF
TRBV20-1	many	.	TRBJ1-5	TGCAGTGCTAGCCTTACTAATCAGCCCCAGCATTTT	CSASLTNQPQHF
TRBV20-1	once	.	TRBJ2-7	TGCAGTGCTCGTGTCCCGCAGGGGTACGACTACGAGCAGTACTTC	CSARVPQGYDYEQYF
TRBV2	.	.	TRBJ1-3	TGTGCCAGCACCCGCTACTCTGGAGAAAACACCATATATTTT	CASTRYSGENTIYF
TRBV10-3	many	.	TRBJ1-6	TGTGCCACCTATAATCTAGGTAACTCAAATTCACCCCTCCACTTT	CATYNLGNSNSPLHF
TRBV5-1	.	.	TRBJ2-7	TGCGCCAGCAGCTTCGGAATCGCCACCTACGAGCAGTACTTC	CASSFGIATYEQYF
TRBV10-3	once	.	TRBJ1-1	TGTGCCATCAGGGGTTCCACTGAAGCTTTCTTT	CAIRGSTEAFF
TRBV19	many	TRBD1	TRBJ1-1	TGTGCCAGTAGCCGACAGGGGACCATGAACACTGAAGCTTTCTTT	CASSRQGTMNTEAFF
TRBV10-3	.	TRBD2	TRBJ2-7	TGTGCCATCAGTAAGACTAGCGGGGCCTACGAGCAGTACTTC	CAISKTSGAYEQYF
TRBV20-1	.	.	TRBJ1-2	TGCAGTGCCAAGCCAACAGTGACCAACTATGGCTACACCTTC	CSAKPTVTNYGYTF
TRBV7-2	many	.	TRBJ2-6	TGTGCCAGCAGCTTAGGTATGCGGATGCCTGGGGCCAACGTCCTGACTTTC	CASSLGMRMPGANVLTF